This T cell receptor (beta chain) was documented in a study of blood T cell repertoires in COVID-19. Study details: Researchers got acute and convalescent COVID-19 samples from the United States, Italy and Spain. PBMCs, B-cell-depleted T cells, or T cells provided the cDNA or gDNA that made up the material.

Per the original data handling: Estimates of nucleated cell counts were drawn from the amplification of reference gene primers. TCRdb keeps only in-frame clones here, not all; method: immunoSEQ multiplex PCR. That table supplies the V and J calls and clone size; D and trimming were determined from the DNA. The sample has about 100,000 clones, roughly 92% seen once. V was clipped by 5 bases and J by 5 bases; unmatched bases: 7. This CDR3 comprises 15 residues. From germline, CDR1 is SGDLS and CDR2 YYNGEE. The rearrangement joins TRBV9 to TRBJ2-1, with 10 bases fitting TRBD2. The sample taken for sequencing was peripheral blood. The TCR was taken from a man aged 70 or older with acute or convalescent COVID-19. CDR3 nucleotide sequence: TGTGCCAGCAGTGGGACTAGCGATCTGCACAATGAGCAGTTCTTC. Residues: CASSGTSDLHNEQFF. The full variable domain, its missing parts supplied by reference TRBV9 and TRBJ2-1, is DSGVTQTPKHLITATGQRVTLRCSPRSGDLSVYWYQQSLDQGLQFLIQYYNGEERAKGNILERFSAQQFPDLHSELNLSSLELGDSALYFCASSGTSDLHNEQFFGPGTRLTVL.